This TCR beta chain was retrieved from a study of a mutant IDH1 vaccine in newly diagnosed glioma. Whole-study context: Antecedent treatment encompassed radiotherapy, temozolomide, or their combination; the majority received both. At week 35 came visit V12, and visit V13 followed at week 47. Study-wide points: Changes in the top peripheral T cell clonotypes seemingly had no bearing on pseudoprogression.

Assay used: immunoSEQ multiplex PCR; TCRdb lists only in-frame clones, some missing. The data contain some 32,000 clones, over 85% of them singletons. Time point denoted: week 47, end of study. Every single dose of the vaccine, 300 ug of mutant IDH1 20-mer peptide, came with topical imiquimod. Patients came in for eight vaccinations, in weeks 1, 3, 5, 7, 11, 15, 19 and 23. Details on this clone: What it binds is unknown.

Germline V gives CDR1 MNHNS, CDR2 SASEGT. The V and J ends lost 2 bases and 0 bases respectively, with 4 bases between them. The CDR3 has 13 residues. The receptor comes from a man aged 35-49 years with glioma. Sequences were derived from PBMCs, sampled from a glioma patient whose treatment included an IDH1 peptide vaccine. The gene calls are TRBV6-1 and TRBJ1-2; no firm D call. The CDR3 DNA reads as TGTGCCAGCAGTGAAACAGCTAACTATGGCTACACCTTC. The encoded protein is CASSETANYGYTF.